One sample yielded the 16 T cell receptor beta chains listed below, sequenced in a study of immune cell composition in non-small cell lung cancer. Clones were sequenced by immunoSEQ multiplex PCR, and TCRdb holds only the in-frame ones, with some missing. The table shows around 3,200 clones, with over 60% occurring only once. Material for sequencing was lung tumor tissue. The receptors come from a human donor with non-small cell lung cancer.

Here the CDR3 DNA reads TGTGCCAGCAGTTCCCGCGACAGGGGGGGAGATACGCAGTATTTT. As protein: CASSSRDRGGDTQYF. V is TRBV6-6 and J is TRBJ2-3; 9 bases agree with TRBD1. The CDR3 has 15 amino acids. Germline values: CDR1 MNHNY, CDR2 SVGAGI (reference sequence). The V and J ends lost 4 bases and 5 bases, in that order; junction bases with no gene match: 7.

V usage is TRBV13 and J usage is TRBJ1-1, with D perhaps TRBD1 (6 bases). V was clipped by 5 bases and J by 5 bases, with 12 bases between them. Germline CDR1 reads PRHDT; CDR2 reads FYEKMQ (reference sequence). The CDR3 has 13 amino acids. Here the CDR3 reads CASSNYRETEAFF. The CDR3 DNA follows: TGTGCCAGCAGCAATTACAGGGAAACTGAAGCTTTCTTT.

The chain recombines TRBV6-5 with TRBJ1-2, with D hard to call. The CDR3 consists of 14 residues. Looked up from germline, CDR1 is MNHEY and CDR2 is SVGAGI. Trimming shortened V by 7 bases and J by 2 bases, and 14 bases separated the two germline ends. The CDR3 here is CASTPWRGNYGYTF. The CDR3, as DNA: TGTGCCAGCACCCCATGGAGAGGGAACTATGGCTACACCTTC.

The genes are TRBV2 and TRBJ1-2; D is possibly TRBD1 (5 bases). V shed 3 bases and J shed 4 bases, with 12 bases lying between them. In germline, CDR1 is SNHLY, CDR2 FYNNEI. The CDR3 is 14 amino acids. CDR3 bases: TGTGCCAGCAGTGAGTGGGGGGTCAGCTATGGCTACACCTTC. Protein product: CASSEWGVSYGYTF.

This chain links TRBV5-4 with TRBJ1-2, with D possibly TRBD1 on 6 matching bases. The CDR3 consists of 13 residues. The V gene lost 2 bases and the J gene lost 9 bases, with 14 bases spanning the gap. The germline V gene has CDR1 SGHNT and CDR2 YYREEE (reference sequence). CDR3 region: CASSLGGAWSYTF. The CDR3 DNA is TGTGCCAGCAGCTTAGGGGGGGCGTGGAGCTACACCTTC.

This sequence joins TRBV5-1 and TRBJ2-7, with 9 positions matching TRBD2. Germline values: CDR1 SGHRS, CDR2 YFSETQ. This CDR3 comprises 14 residues. The junction had 5 bases not matched to a gene; V was cut back by 4 bases and J by 3 bases. Written as DNA, the CDR3 is TGCGCCAGCAGCCCTAGCGGGGCAAACTACGAGCAGTACTTC. Translation gives CASSPSGANYEQYF.

The chain has TRBV9 and TRBJ2-7, with TRBD2 identical over 7 bases. V was pared by 3 bases and J by 2 bases, with 2 bases of the junction left unmatched. The germline gives CDR1 SGDLS, CDR2 YYNGEE. There are 13 residues in the CDR3. CDR3 loop: CASSAGGPYEQYF. The CDR3 DNA reads TGTGCCAGCAGCGCGGGGGGACCCTACGAGCAGTACTTC.

V gene TRBV28 combines with J gene TRBJ2-5, with 8 positions matching TRBD2. CDR3 length: 16 residues. The ends lost 2 bases at V and 2 bases at J; junction bases unmatched: 7. Per germline, CDR1 MDHEN and CDR2 SYDVKM. This chain's CDR3 is CASSLPGRGAQETQYF. CDR3 nucleotide sequence: TGTGCCAGCAGTTTACCGGGGCGGGGGGCGCAAGAGACCCAGTACTTC. The full variable domain, rest sourced from reference TRBV28 and TRBJ2-5, is DVKVTQSSRYLVKRTGEKVFLECVQDMDHENMFWYRQDPGLGLRLIYFSYDVKMKEKGDIPEGYSVSREKKERFSLILESASTNQTSMYLCASSLPGRGAQETQYFGPGTRLLVL.

The CDR3 sequence is CASSQGTRTNEKLFF. DNA for the CDR3: TGCGCCAGCAGCCAAGGGACACGAACTAATGAAAAACTGTTTTTT. The chain carries TRBV4-1 and TRBJ1-4; D is perhaps TRBD1 (5 bases). The CDR3 totals 15 residues. The V end lost 1 base, the J end lost 1 base, and 7 bases lay between the germline ends. Germline lookup yields CDR1 MGHRA and CDR2 YSYEKL.

J is TRBJ2-3 and V is TRBV30, with TRBD2 identical over 7 bases. The CDR3 has 14 amino acids. Per the germline V gene, CDR1 is GTSNPN and CDR2 is SVGIG (reference sequence). J was trimmed by 8 bases and V by 0 bases; bases with no gene match: 8. DNA for the CDR3: TGTGCCTGGAGTGTACCGGGGGGAATAGGTACGCAGTATTTT. Its translation: CAWSVPGGIGTQYF.

V is TRBV11-3 and J is TRBJ2-1, with D hard to call. The germline CDR1 and CDR2 sequences are SGHNT and YENEEA. The V end lost 2 bases, the J end lost 8 bases, and 13 bases lay between the germline ends. The CDR3 loop spans 14 amino acids. DNA for the CDR3: TGTGCCAGCAGCTTATCTCGGGTTGGCGATGAGCAGTTCTTC. Encoded protein: CASSLSRVGDEQFF.

This clone was found a few times. The chain uses TRBV5-1 and TRBJ2-1, with 7 bases identical to TRBD1. The CDR3 is made up of 14 amino acids. V was clipped by 4 bases and J by 8 bases; unmatched bases: 9. Germline CDR1 and CDR2: SGHRS and YFSETQ. The CDR3 loop is CASSQRQGLDEQFF. For the CDR3, the DNA is TGCGCCAGCAGCCAACGACAGGGTTTGGATGAGCAGTTCTTC. The complete variable domain, with remaining parts taken from reference TRBV5-1 and TRBJ2-1, reads KAGVTQTPRYLIKTRGQQVTLSCSPISGHRSVSWYQQTPGQGLQFLFEYFSETQRNKGNFPGRFSGRQFSNSRSEMNVSTLELGDSALYLCASSQRQGLDEQFFGPGTRLTVL.

The chain uses TRBV5-4 and TRBJ2-3; 10 bases agree with TRBD2. The germline V gene has CDR1 SGHNT and CDR2 YYREEE (reference sequence). This CDR3 contains 16 residues. V trimming: 4 bases; J trimming: 2 bases; junction bases outside the gene matches: 7. The CDR3 protein is CASSQVSGGPTDTQYF. The CDR3 DNA reads TGTGCCAGCAGCCAGGTTAGCGGGGGGCCCACAGATACGCAGTATTTT.

The rearrangement joins TRBV2 to TRBJ2-7; weak D call: TRBD2 (5 bases). This CDR3 has 13 residues. Trimming removed 4 bases from V and 1 base from J, with 8 bases in between. The V gene's germline CDR1 is SNHLY and CDR2 FYNNEI. The CDR3 is CASSARGSYEQYF. The CDR3 DNA reads as TGTGCCAGCAGTGCCCGGGGATCCTACGAGCAGTACTTC.

The gene calls are TRBV28 and TRBJ1-2; possible D gene TRBD1, 5 bases. V shed 3 bases and J shed 6 bases, with 11 bases lying between them. The CDR3 totals 13 residues. Per germline, CDR1 MDHEN and CDR2 SYDVKM. CDR3 nucleotide sequence: TGTGCCAGCAGTTTGCCCAGGGCAGATGGCTACACCTTC. Translating gives CASSLPRADGYTF.

This clone was seen a handful of times. The V call is TRBV28, the J call TRBJ2-7; D possibly corresponds to TRBD2 (5 bases). The CDR3 is made up of 12 amino acids. Trimming pared 4 bases from V and 3 bases from J, leaving 7 bases between. Germline loops: CDR1 MDHEN, CDR2 SYDVKM. The CDR3 bases are TGTGCCAGCAGTTCAGAGGGCTACGAGCAGTACTTC. This encodes CASSSEGYEQYF.